This is a list of T cell receptor beta chains from one sample in a study of control samples from healthy donors and cancer patients. Sequenced by immunoSEQ multiplex PCR; TCRdb stores in-frame clones only, minus some. Here the sample spans 100,000 to 150,000 clones, approximately 90% being singletons. Sample: blood. These receptors all stem from a woman between 50 and 59 years old in good health. Each CDR3 is given with its conserved first and last residue. Fields, in order: D gene, clone size, J gene, CDR3 length, V gene, CDR3 DNA, CDR3 protein. A D gene is named only where the DNA matches it firmly. Some rows have no size entry. The others give once, few or many, or a class for an expanded clone.

>TRBD1|NA|TRBJ2-1|14|TRBV5-4
TGTGCCATGGAGACAGGGGTTCGCTACAATGAGCAGTTCTTC
CAMETGVRYNEQFF
>NA|NA|TRBJ2-2|18|TRBV28
TGTGCCAGCAGTTCCCACCCTTCGGGGATAGGAAGCACCGGGGAGCTGTTTTTT
CASSSHPSGIGSTGELFF
>TRBD1|NA|TRBJ1-1|14|TRBV29-1
TGCAGCGTTGGCGGGGGACAGGGGCGGACTGAAGCTTTCTTT
CSVGGGQGRTEAFF
>NA|few|TRBJ2-3|14|TRBV10-2
TGCGCCAGCAGCGAAATAGAAAACACAGATACGCAGTATTTT
CASSEIENTDTQYF
>NA|once|TRBJ2-7|14|TRBV24-1
TGTGCCACCAGTGCTGAGGTACGGCGCTACGAGCAGTACTTC
CATSAEVRRYEQYF
>TRBD1|NA|TRBJ1-6|14|TRBV5-1
TGCGCCAGCAGCCCTCGACAGGGATCTTCACCCCTCCACTTT
CASSPRQGSSPLHF
>NA|NA|TRBJ1-1|15|TRBV5-1
TGCGCCAGCAGCTTGACCCAGGGAAAGGGCACTGAAGCTTTCTTT
CASSLTQGKGTEAFF
>TRBD1|NA|TRBJ1-2|13|TRBV10-3
TGTGCCATCAATAGAGACAGGGGAAGTGGCTACACCTTC
CAINRDRGSGYTF
>NA|NA|TRBJ2-7|16|TRBV3-1/TRBV3-2
TGTGCCAGCAGCCAAGCTTTGCGGGCCGGGCCGGTTGAGCAGTACTTC
CASSQALRAGPVEQYF
>NA|NA|TRBJ2-7|13|TRBV6-5
TGTGCCAGCAGACAAACGTCCCCTTCCGAGCAGTACTTC
CASRQTSPSEQYF
>NA|NA|TRBJ1-6|13|TRBV6-4
TGTGCCAGCAGTGACACCTATAATTCACCCCTCCACTTT
CASSDTYNSPLHF
>NA|NA|TRBJ1-6|14|TRBV28
TGTGCCAGCAGTTTTCCCCTTCAGGGTTCACCCCTCCACTTT
CASSFPLQGSPLHF
>TRBD1|NA|TRBJ1-2|16|TRBV7-8
TGTGCCAGCAGCTTAGCGCGCACGACAGGGAGTAATGGCTACACCTTC
CASSLARTTGSNGYTF
>TRBD1|NA|TRBJ2-1|15|TRBV6-6
TGTGCCAGCAGTCCCAGGGGACAGGGGGTGGGTGAGCAGTTCTTC
CASSPRGQGVGEQFF
>NA|NA|TRBJ1-5|15|TRBV19
TGTGCCAGTAGTACGACACTTATTAGCAATCAGCCCCAGCATTTT
CASSTTLISNQPQHF
>NA|NA|TRBJ2-1|13|TRBV2
TGTGCCAGCAGTGTCACCTCCTACAATGAGCAGTTCTTC
CASSVTSYNEQFF
>NA|NA|TRBJ1-1|13|TRBV7-9
TGTGCCAGCAGCCTCGACATGAACACTGAAGCTTTCTTT
CASSLDMNTEAFF
>NA|NA|TRBJ2-2|14|TRBV14
TGTGCCAGCAGCCAAGTCTTCGGCACCGGGGAGCTGTTTTTT
CASSQVFGTGELFF
>NA|NA|TRBJ1-5|15|TRBV19
TGTGCCAGTAGTAGCTCGGGATCGCGCAATCAGCCCCAGCATTTT
CASSSSGSRNQPQHF
>NA|NA|TRBJ1-2|17|TRBV5-6
TGTGCCAGCAGCTTGTACTCCCGACAGTTGAGTAACTATGGCTACACCTTC
CASSLYSRQLSNYGYTF
>NA|NA|TRBJ2-3|15|TRBV7-9
TGTGCCAGCAGCTTAGGTGGTGGGGTCACAGATACGCAGTATTTT
CASSLGGGVTDTQYF
>NA|NA|TRBJ1-5|17|TRBV6-4
TGTGCCAGCAGTGATGGGAACATAAAACGACGGGGTCAGCCCCAGCATTTT
CASSDGNIKRRGQPQHF
>TRBD1|once|TRBJ2-1|16|TRBV5-1
TGCGCCAGCAGCTTTCCCGGACAGGGACCCTACAATGAGCAGTTCTTC
CASSFPGQGPYNEQFF
>NA|few|TRBJ2-5|15|TRBV4-2
TGTGCCAGCAGCCAAGATTGGGGTAGCTTAGAGACCCAGTACTTC
CASSQDWGSLETQYF
>NA|NA|TRBJ2-1|15|TRBV14
TGTGCCAGCAGCCAAGATCAACTGGGCCGAAATGAGCAGTTCTTC
CASSQDQLGRNEQFF
>NA|NA|TRBJ1-1|13|TRBV6-6
TGTGCCAGCAGCTCGGACAGAAGCACTGAAGCTTTCTTT
CASSSDRSTEAFF
>NA|NA|TRBJ2-1|13|TRBV5-1
TGCGCCAGCAGCTTCCGAACCCCCAATGAGCAGTTCTTC
CASSFRTPNEQFF
>NA|NA|TRBJ1-2|13|TRBV6-1
TGTGCCAGCAGTGAACGGGTCGTCTATGGCTACACCTTC
CASSERVVYGYTF
>NA|NA|TRBJ1-5|14|TRBV25-1
TGTGCCAGCAGTTTACTTGACGATAATCAGCCCCAGCATTTT
CASSLLDDNQPQHF
>NA|NA|TRBJ2-3|12|TRBV3-1/TRBV3-2
TGTGCCAGCAATACTGGTGGAAATACGCAGTATTTT
CASNTGGNTQYF
>TRBD1|NA|TRBJ2-4|15|TRBV6-6
TGTGCCAGCAGTTACCCCAGGGGGCTTGAAAACATTCAGTACTTC
CASSYPRGLENIQYF
>NA|NA|TRBJ2-2|12|TRBV12-3/TRBV12-4
TGTGCCAGCAGCATCGGAGCCGGGGAGCTGTTTTTT
CASSIGAGELFF
>NA|NA|TRBJ1-1|12|TRBV28
TGTGCCAGCACCTCCTCCTCCCCGGAAGCTTTCTTT
CASTSSSPEAFF
>NA|NA|TRBJ2-7|12|TRBV23-1
TGCGCCAGCAGTCAGTCTGCCTACGAGCAGTACTTC
CASSQSAYEQYF
>TRBD2|NA|TRBJ2-2|18|TRBV2
TGTGCCAGCAGTGTTTTTAGAAGCGGGAGCTCTGACACCGGGGAGCTGTTTTTT
CASSVFRSGSSDTGELFF
>NA|NA|TRBJ1-1|13|TRBV30
TGTGCCTGGAGTGTAGGGTTCAAGACTGAAGCTTTCTTT
CAWSVGFKTEAFF
>TRBD1|NA|TRBJ2-3|14|TRBV10-1
TGCGCCAGCAGTAGGGACAGGGAAGCAGATACGCAGTATTTT
CASSRDREADTQYF
>NA|once|TRBJ2-1|18|TRBV28
TGTGCCAGCAGCGGCCTCCGGGCGAAGCCTGGTACCTACAATGAGCAGTTCTTC
CASSGLRAKPGTYNEQFF
>NA|NA|TRBJ1-1|15|TRBV5-1
TGCGCCACCTCAAGTTCAGGAATAATGAACACTGAAGCTTTCTTT
CATSSSGIMNTEAFF
>NA|NA|TRBJ2-5|13|TRBV25-1
TGTGCCAGCAGTGATTGGAGGGCAGAGACCCAGTACTTC
CASSDWRAETQYF